A single sample gave rise to the 18 T cell receptor beta chains below, sequenced in a study of T cell responses to AZD1222 COVID-19 vaccine (dated by TCRdb to the early 2020s). This sample's time point label indicates: about 28 days (+/-7) after the second vaccine dose. The treatment or condition tag for this specimen amounts to: meningococcal conjugate vaccine given as trial control. The library was prepared using the immunoSEQ multiplex PCR assay. Held by TCRdb, this immuneACCESS table contains in-frame sequences only and omits some clones. Under half of the omission traces to an unresolved V gene where checked; the cause of the rest is unknown. The sample table shows about 47,000 clones, and about four fifths are seen once. The ten largest clones add up to about 20% of the sample. This sample comprised peripheral blood, obtained 28 days after the second dose of the MenACWY control vaccine. The source is an adult who received the MenACWY meningococcal vaccine as a control.

The chain links TRBV15 to TRBJ2-7; D remains ambiguous. This CDR3 has 15 amino acids. Germline CDR1 LNHNV, CDR2 YYDKDF (reference sequence). V was trimmed by 1 base and J by 3 bases, leaving 13 bases between them. The CDR3 loop reads CATSRALEQGYEQYF. The CDR3 nucleotides are TGTGCCACCAGCAGAGCCTTAGAACAAGGCTACGAGCAGTACTTC.

This clone was observed once. An end of the junction does not agree with germline; a read error may underlie this. This sequence joins TRBV30 and TRBJ2-2; D unclear. The CDR3 length is 15 residues. From germline, CDR1 is GTSNPN and CDR2 SVGIG (reference sequence). DNA for the CDR3: TGTGCCTGGAGTGTAGATGTCGTTACCACCCGGGAGCTGTTTTTT. Its translation: CAWSVDVVTTRELFF.

The genes are TRBV9 and TRBJ1-6; D gene ambiguous. The V end was cut by 0 bases, the J end by 7 bases, with 8 bases between. Germline V CDR1 and CDR2: SGDLS, YYNGEE. This CDR3 spans 14 amino acids. This CDR3 reads CASSVVQTNSPLHF. CDR3 DNA: TGTGCCAGCAGCGTAGTCCAGACAAATTCACCCCTCCACTTT.

This clone has a single count. The rearrangement uses TRBV28 and TRBJ1-1; D is uncertain. The CDR3 runs 11 residues. The germline gives CDR1 MDHEN, CDR2 SYDVKM. The V end was cut by 2 bases, the J end by 11 bases, with 9 bases between. CDR3 in amino acids: CASSLARQAFF. Here the CDR3 DNA reads TGTGCCAGCAGTTTAGCTAGGCAGGCTTTCTTT.

Written as DNA, the CDR3 is TGCAGTGCTAGTTACGCGGAAGTGACAGATACGCAGTATTTT. Its protein is CSASYAEVTDTQYF. V and J are TRBV20-1 and TRBJ2-3; D not resolved. The CDR3 length is 14 residues. Germline CDR1 and CDR2: DFQATT and SNEGSKA (reference sequence). The V end was cut by 3 bases, the J end by 3 bases, with 13 bases between.

CDR3 nucleotide sequence: TGTGCCAGTAGTATAGTAATGACAGGGTCAAACTATGGCTACACCTTC. Protein product: CASSIVMTGSNYGYTF. The genes are TRBV19 and TRBJ1-2; 7 bases map to TRBD1. The ends lost 1 base at V and 2 bases at J; junction bases unmatched: 7. Looked up from germline, CDR1 is LNHDA and CDR2 is SQIVND (reference sequence). This CDR3 region has 16 residues.

This clone was detected a few times. The rearrangement links TRBV2 to TRBJ2-1; TRBD2 matches 7 bases. V shed 2 bases and J 2 bases; nucleotides not matched to a gene: 3. Germline assignment: CDR1 SNHLY and CDR2 FYNNEI. The CDR3 is made up of 15 amino acids. The CDR3, as DNA: TGTGCCAGCAGTGAAACTAGCGAAGCCTACAATGAGCAGTTCTTC. Translating gives CASSETSEAYNEQFF.

The V and J genes are TRBV4-1 and TRBJ1-1, with D maybe TRBD1 (5 bases). Trimming removed 2 bases from V and 11 bases from J, with 15 bases in between. This CDR3 contains 13 residues. CDR1 is MGHRA and CDR2 is YSYEKL in the germline V gene. In nucleotides, the CDR3 is TGCGCCAGCAGCCAAACAGGATTAATTGACGCTTTCTTT. Translation: CASSQTGLIDAFF.

This chain connects TRBV15 to TRBJ1-1; D is unclear. The CDR3 has 16 residues. The ends were cut back, 5 bases at V and 0 bases at J, with 16 bases in the middle. Per the germline V gene, CDR1 is LNHNV and CDR2 is YYDKDF (reference sequence). The CDR3 sequence is CATSRGEGILNTEAFF. For the CDR3, the DNA is TGTGCCACCAGCCGCGGGGAGGGAATCTTGAACACTGAAGCTTTCTTT. Full variable domain (missing parts from reference TRBV15 and TRBJ1-1): DAMVIQNPRYQVTQFGKPVTLSCSQTLNHNVMYWYQQKSSQAPKLLFHYYDKDFNNEADTPDNFQSRRPNTSFCFLDIRSPGLGDTAMYLCATSRGEGILNTEAFFGQGTRLTVV.

This clone was recorded only once. One end of the junction is discordant with germline, which a read error may explain. V usage is TRBV2 and J usage is TRBJ2-6; no definite D call. This CDR3 is 15 amino acids long. Germline values: CDR1 SNHLY, CDR2 FYNNEI. CDR3 amino acids: CASSKASAGANVLTF. The CDR3 DNA follows: TGTGCCAGCAGTAAAGCCTCAGCTGGGGCCAACGTCCTGACTTTC.

The rearrangement uses TRBV5-1 and TRBJ2-2; 9 bases are shared with TRBD2. Germline CDR1 SGHRS, CDR2 YFSETQ. V lost 4 bases, J lost 3 bases, and 4 bases stayed unmatched. The CDR3 is 15 amino acids. CDR3 amino acids: CASSPWTSDTGELFF. In nucleotides, the CDR3 is TGCGCCAGCAGCCCTTGGACTAGCGACACCGGGGAGCTGTTTTTT.

The rearrangement uses TRBV24-1 and TRBJ2-1, with D perhaps matching TRBD1 (6 bases). The CDR3 loop spans 16 amino acids. V shed 5 bases and J shed 0 bases, with 13 bases lying between them. Germline-derived CDR1 and CDR2 are KGHDR and SFDVKD. This chain's CDR3 is CATSAPTGSSYNEQFF. The DNA of the CDR3 is TGTGCCACCAGTGCCCCCACAGGGAGCTCCTACAATGAGCAGTTCTTC.

This clone showed up just once. The rearrangement links TRBV27 to TRBJ1-4; a weak D match, TRBD1 (6 bases). V lost 6 bases and J 6 bases, leaving 17 bases between the germline ends. The germline gives CDR1 MNHEY, CDR2 SMNVEV (reference sequence). There are 15 residues in the CDR3. The CDR3 DNA reads as TGTGCCAGCAGCAAGTACAGGGCGGTGGATGAAAAACTGTTTTTT. This sequence encodes CASSKYRAVDEKLFF.

The CDR3 sequence: CASSIGVGRGRVGGSNQPQHF. CDR3 nucleotide sequence: TGTGCCAGTAGTATAGGAGTTGGCAGGGGGCGAGTTGGCGGTAGCAATCAGCCCCAGCATTTT. The gene calls are TRBV19 and TRBJ1-5, with 8 bases that match TRBD1. This CDR3 has 21 amino acids. The V and J ends lost 1 base and 0 bases, in that order; junction bases with no gene match: 17. Germline CDR1 reads LNHDA; CDR2 reads SQIVND (reference sequence).

This chain connects TRBV3-1 (or the pseudogene TRBV3-2) to TRBJ1-2, with unresolved D. CDR3 length: 15 amino acids. Germline loops: CDR1 LGHDT, CDR2 YNNKEL (reference sequence). V was cut by 2 bases and J by 5 bases, with 15 bases left in between. CDR3 nucleotides: TGTGCCAGCAGCCAATTTCCGCGACATCGTTATGGCTACACCTTC. The encoded protein is CASSQFPRHRYGYTF.

V usage is TRBV19 and J usage is TRBJ2-7; D unclear. The V end was cut by 5 bases, the J end by 2 bases, with 13 bases between. Germline V gene sequence: CDR1 LNHDA, CDR2 SQIVND (reference sequence). CDR3 size: 14 residues. In DNA, the CDR3 is TGTGCCAGTAGTTCAGGTTTGGCAACCTACGAGCAGTACTTC. It translates to CASSSGLATYEQYF.

The DNA of the CDR3 is TGTGCCAGCAGCTTGGATGGACTAGCGGGGAACACAGATACGCAGTATTTT. Translation: CASSLDGLAGNTDTQYF. The genes are TRBV5-4 and TRBJ2-3; 12 positions agree with TRBD2. With V trimmed by 0 bases and J by 2 bases, 4 bases remained unmatched. The CDR3 runs to 17 residues. Germline CDR1 SGHNT, CDR2 YYREEE (reference sequence).

V is TRBV7-7 and J is TRBJ2-5, with 9 bases aligning to TRBD1. The germline CDR1 and CDR2 sequences are SSHAT and FNYEAQ (reference sequence). The CDR3 has 15 amino acids. V lost 2 bases and J lost 3; bases outside the gene matches: 4. The DNA of the CDR3 is TGTGCCAGCAGCTTACTTGGGACAGGGAAAGAGACCCAGTACTTC. This codes for CASSLLGTGKETQYF.